At least ten counts were recorded for the clone carrying this TCR beta chain. Its antigen is unidentified. The data stem from a study of prognosis after radiotherapy for stage I lung cancer. Study information: All of the enrolled patients had stage I non-small cell lung cancer, and they joined between 2018 and 2019. Findings of the study overall: Tumor-specific status of the expanded TCR clones was not determined in the analysis. Between patients with and without metastases, TRBV and TRBJ gene usage reportedly differed.

Starting from genomic DNA, TCR beta CDR3 was amplified through two-round multiplex PCR. The first round of PCR was done with primers that matched each TRBV and TRBJ gene. TCRdb called the multiplex PCR reads again in MiXCR, with one record for every CDR3 protein. The data show about 32,000 distinct CDR3 sequences, 42% seen once. Material: PBMCs, obtained before or after stereotactic body radiation therapy (not recorded which). This clonotype was sampled from a donor aged 50 or older with non-small cell lung cancer.

The CDR3, as DNA: TGCAGTGCTAGAGATCCAGATCCCCAAGAGACCCAGTACTTC. Protein product: CSARDPDPQETQYF. The rearrangement uses TRBV20-1 and TRBJ2-5, with D unclear. The CDR3 sequence is 14 residues long. Deletions cut 0 bases from V and 1 base from J, with 9 bases between. Germline V lookup: CDR1 DFQATT, CDR2 SNEGSKA (reference sequence).